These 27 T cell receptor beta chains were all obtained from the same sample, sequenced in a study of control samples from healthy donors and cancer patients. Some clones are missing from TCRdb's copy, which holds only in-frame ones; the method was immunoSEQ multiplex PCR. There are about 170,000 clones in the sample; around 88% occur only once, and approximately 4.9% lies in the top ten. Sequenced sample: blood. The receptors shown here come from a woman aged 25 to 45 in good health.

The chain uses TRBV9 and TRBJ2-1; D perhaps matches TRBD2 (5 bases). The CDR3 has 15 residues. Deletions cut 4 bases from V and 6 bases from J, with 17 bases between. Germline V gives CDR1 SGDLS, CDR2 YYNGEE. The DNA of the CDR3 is TGTGCCAGCAGCCCTCAGGCTAGCCAGCTCAATGAGCAGTTCTTC. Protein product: CASSPQASQLNEQFF.

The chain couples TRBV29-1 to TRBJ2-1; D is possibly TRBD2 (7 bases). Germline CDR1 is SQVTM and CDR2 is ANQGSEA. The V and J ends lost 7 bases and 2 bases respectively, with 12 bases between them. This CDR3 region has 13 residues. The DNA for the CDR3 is TGCAGCGATCGGGGGGCCACCTACAATGAGCAGTTCTTC. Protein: CSDRGATYNEQFF.

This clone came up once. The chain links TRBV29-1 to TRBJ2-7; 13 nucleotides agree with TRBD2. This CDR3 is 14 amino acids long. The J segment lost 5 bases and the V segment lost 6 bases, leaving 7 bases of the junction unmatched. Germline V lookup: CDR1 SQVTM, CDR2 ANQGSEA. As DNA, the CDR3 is TGCAGCGTAGTGGGACTAGCGGGAACGAACGAGCAGTACTTC. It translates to CSVVGLAGTNEQYF.

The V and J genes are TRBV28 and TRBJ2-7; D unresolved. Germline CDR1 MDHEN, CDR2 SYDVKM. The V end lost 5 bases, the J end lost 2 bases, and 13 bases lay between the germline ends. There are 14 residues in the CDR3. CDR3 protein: CASSPGWSTYEQYF. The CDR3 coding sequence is TGTGCCAGCAGTCCGGGCTGGTCCACCTACGAGCAGTACTTC.

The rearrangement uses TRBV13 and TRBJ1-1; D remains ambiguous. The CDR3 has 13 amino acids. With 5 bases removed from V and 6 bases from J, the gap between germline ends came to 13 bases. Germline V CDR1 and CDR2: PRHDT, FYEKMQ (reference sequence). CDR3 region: CASSPGIFPEAFF. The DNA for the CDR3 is TGTGCCAGCAGCCCCGGAATTTTCCCTGAAGCTTTCTTT.

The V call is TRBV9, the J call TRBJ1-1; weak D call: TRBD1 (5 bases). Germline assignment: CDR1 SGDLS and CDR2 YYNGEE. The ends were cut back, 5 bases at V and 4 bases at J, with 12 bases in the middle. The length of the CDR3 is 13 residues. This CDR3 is CASSRGGTTEAFF. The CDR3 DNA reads TGTGCCAGCAGTCGCGGGGGGACCACTGAAGCTTTCTTT. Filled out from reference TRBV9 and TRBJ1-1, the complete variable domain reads DSGVTQTPKHLITATGQRVTLRCSPRSGDLSVYWYQQSLDQGLQFLIQYYNGEERAKGNILERFSAQQFPDLHSELNLSSLELGDSALYFCASSRGGTTEAFFGQGTRLTVV.

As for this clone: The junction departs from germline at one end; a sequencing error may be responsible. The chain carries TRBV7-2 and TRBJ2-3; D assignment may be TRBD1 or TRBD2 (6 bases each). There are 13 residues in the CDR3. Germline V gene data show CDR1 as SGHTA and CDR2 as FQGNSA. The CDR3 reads CASFSKGGRQWNF. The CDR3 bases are TGTGCCAGCTTCTCGAAGGGGGGACGGCAGTGGAATTTT.

CDR3 DNA sequence: TGTGCCATCAGTGGGGACAGGGGTGAGGAATCACCCCTCCACTTT. It translates to CAISGDRGEESPLHF. The chain employs TRBV10-3 and TRBJ1-6, with TRBD1 matching over 10 bases. Trimming removed 4 bases from V and 10 bases from J; junction bases left unmatched: 7. CDR1 is ENHRY, CDR2 SYGVKD, per germline. The CDR3 runs 15 residues.

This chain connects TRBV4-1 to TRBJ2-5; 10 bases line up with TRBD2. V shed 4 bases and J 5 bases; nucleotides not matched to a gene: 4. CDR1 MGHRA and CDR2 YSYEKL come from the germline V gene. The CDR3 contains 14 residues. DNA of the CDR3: TGCGCCAGCAGCCCCCAGACTAGCGGGGAGACCCAGTACTTC. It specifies CASSPQTSGETQYF.

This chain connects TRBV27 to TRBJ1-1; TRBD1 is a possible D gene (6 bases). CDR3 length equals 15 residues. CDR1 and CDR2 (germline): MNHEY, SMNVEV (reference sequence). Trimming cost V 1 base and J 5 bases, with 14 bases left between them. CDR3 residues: CASSLYGGRRTEAFF. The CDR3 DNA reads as TGTGCCAGCAGTTTATATGGGGGCCGGAGGACTGAAGCTTTCTTT.

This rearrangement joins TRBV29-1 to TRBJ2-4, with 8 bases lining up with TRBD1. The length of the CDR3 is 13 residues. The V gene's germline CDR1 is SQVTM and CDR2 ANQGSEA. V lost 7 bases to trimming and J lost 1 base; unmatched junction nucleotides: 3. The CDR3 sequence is CSARQGAKNIQYF. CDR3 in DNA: TGCAGCGCCAGACAGGGGGCCAAAAACATTCAGTACTTC. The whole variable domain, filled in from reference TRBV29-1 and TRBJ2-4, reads SAVISQKPSRDICQRGTSLTIQCQVDSQVTMMFWYRQQPGQSLTLIATANQGSEATYESGFVIDKFPISRPNLTFSTLTVSNMSPEDSSIYLCSARQGAKNIQYFGAGTRLSVL.

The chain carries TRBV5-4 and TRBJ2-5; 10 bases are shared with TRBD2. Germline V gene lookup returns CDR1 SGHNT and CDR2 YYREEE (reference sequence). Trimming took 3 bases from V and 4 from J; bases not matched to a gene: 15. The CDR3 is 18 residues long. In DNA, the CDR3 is TGTGCCAGCAGCTCCCCGACTAGCGGGTCCCCCCGGGGAGAGACCCAGTACTTC. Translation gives CASSSPTSGSPRGETQYF.

CDR3 residues: CATSTHAGLRETQYF. Written as DNA, the CDR3 is TGTGCCACCAGTACCCATGCCGGGTTGCGAGAGACCCAGTACTTC. The gene calls are TRBV24-1 and TRBJ2-5; no firm D call. Trimming removed 6 bases from V and 4 bases from J, with 17 bases in between. Germline CDR1 reads KGHDR; CDR2 reads SFDVKD. The CDR3 sequence is 15 residues long.

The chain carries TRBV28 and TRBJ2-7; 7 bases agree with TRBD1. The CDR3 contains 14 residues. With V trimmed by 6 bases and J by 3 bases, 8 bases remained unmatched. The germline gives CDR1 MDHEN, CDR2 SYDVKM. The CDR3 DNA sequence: TGTGCCAGCAGCCACCGACAGGGATACTACGAGCAGTACTTC. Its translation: CASSHRQGYYEQYF.

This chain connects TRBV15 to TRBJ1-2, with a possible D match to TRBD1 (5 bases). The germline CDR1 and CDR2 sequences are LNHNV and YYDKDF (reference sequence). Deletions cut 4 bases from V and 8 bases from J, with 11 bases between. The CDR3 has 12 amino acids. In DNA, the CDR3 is TGTGCCACCAGCAAAACAGGAAACGGCTACACCTTC. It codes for CATSKTGNGYTF.

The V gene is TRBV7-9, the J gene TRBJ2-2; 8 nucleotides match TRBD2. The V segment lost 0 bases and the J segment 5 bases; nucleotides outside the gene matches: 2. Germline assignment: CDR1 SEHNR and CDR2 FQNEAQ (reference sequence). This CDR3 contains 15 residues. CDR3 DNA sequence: TGTGCCAGCAGCTTAGCACTAGCGGATACCGGGGAGCTGTTTTTT. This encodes CASSLALADTGELFF.

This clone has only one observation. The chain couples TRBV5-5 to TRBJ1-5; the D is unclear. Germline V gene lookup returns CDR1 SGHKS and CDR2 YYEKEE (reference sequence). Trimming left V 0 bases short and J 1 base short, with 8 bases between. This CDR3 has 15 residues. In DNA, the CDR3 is TGTGCCAGCAGCTTGGCTTCAGGAAGCAATCAGCCCCAGCATTTT. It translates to CASSLASGSNQPQHF. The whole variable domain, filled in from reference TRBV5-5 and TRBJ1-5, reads DAGVTQSPTHLIKTRGQQVTLRCSPISGHKSVSWYQQVLGQGPQFIFQYYEKEERGRGNFPDRFSARQFPNYSSELNVNALLLGDSALYLCASSLASGSNQPQHFGDGTRLSIL.

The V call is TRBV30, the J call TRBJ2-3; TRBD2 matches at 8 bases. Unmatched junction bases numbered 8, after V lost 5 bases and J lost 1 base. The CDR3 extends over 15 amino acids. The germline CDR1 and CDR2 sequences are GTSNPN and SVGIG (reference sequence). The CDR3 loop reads CAWGGEAGGTDTQYF. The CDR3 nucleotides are TGTGCCTGGGGCGGGGAAGCGGGGGGCACAGATACGCAGTATTTT.

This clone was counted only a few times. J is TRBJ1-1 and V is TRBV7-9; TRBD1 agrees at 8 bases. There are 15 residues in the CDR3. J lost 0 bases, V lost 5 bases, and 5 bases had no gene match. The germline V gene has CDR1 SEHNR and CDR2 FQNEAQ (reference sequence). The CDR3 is CASSPGGRLNTEAFF. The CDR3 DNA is TGTGCCAGCAGCCCAGGGGGCAGACTGAACACTGAAGCTTTCTTT.

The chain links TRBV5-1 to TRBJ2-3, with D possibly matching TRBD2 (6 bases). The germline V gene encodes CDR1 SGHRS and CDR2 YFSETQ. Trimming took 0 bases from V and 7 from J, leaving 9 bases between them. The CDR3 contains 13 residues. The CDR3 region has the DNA TGCGCCAGCAGCTTGGGGGACTTTCATACGCAGTATTTT. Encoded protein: CASSLGDFHTQYF.

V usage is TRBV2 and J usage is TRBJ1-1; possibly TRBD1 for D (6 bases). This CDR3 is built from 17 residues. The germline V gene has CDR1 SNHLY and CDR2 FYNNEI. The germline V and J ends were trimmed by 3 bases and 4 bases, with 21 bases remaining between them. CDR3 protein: CASSEPATGISGTEAFF. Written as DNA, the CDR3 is TGTGCCAGCAGTGAGCCCGCTACAGGGATATCCGGCACTGAAGCTTTCTTT.

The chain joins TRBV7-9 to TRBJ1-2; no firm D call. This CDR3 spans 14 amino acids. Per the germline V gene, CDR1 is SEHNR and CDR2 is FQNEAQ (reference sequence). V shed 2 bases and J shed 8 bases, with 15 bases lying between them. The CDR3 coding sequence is TGTGCCAGCAGCTTAAAAGCTGGGGATGGAGGCTACACCTTC. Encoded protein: CASSLKAGDGGYTF.

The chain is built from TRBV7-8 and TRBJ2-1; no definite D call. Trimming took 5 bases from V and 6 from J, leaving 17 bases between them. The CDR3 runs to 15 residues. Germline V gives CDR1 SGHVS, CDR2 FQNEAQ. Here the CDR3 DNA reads TGTGCCAGCAGCCCCTACTCCCAGATCGGCAATGAGCAGTTCTTC. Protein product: CASSPYSQIGNEQFF.

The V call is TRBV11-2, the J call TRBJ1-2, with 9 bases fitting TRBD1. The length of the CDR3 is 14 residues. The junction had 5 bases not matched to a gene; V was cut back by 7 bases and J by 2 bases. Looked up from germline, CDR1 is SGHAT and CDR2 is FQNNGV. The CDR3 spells CASTSGTGNYGYTF. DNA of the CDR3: TGTGCCAGCACCTCCGGGACAGGGAACTATGGCTACACCTTC.

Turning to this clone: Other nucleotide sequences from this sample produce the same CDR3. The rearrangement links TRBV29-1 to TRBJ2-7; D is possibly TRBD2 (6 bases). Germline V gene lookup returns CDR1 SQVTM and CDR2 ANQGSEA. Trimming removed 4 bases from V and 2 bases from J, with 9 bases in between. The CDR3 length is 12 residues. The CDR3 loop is CSVGGTPYEQYF. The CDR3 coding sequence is TGCAGCGTTGGAGGGACTCCCTACGAGCAGTACTTC.

CDR3 loop: CASPRTATSGRLYNEQFF. The CDR3 nucleotides are TGTGCCAGCCCGAGGACCGCGACTAGCGGGAGGCTATACAATGAGCAGTTCTTC. The genes are TRBV21-1 and TRBJ2-1; TRBD2 is the table's D call, not checked against the DNA. TRBV21-1 is an annotated pseudogene. The CDR3 extends over 18 amino acids.

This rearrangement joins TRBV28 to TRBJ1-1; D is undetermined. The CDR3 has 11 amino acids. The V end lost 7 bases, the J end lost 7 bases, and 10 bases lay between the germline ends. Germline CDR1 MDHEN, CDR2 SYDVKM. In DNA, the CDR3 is TGTGCCAGCACGGGGATTAGTGAAGCTTTCTTT. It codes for CASTGISEAFF.